This T cell receptor beta chain was recorded in a study of beta chain features in type 1 diabetes. Study-wide results and caveats: The study found moderately but significantly shorter TCRB CDR3s in all four CD4+ subsets of Type 1 diabetes patients.

Of the isolated RNA, all was reverse transcribed, and so the sequenced material was expressed TCRB transcripts. Sequenced by immunoSEQ multiplex PCR; TCRdb stores in-frame clones only, minus some. The table has 310,000 or so clones, around 9.7% seen once. Germline-derived CDR1 and CDR2 are SQVTM and ANQGSEA. The germline V and J ends were trimmed by 4 bases and 1 base, with 9 bases remaining between them. The CDR3 is 13 residues long. This clone was detected only a few times. Its antigen is unidentified. Sequenced material: central memory CD4+ T cells from blood. The clonotype originates from a man aged 30 to 45 with type 1 diabetes. V and J are TRBV29-1 and TRBJ2-3, with D perhaps matching TRBD1 (6 bases). The CDR3 nucleotides are TGCAGCGTTGTAAACAGGGGCACAGATACGCAGTATTTT. It is translated as CSVVNRGTDTQYF.